This T cell receptor beta chain is drawn from a study of CD8+CD57+ T cells in acquired aplastic anemia. About the study: The average for DNA from sorted CD4+ and CD8+ cells was 3 to 3.5 ug. Study-wide results and caveats: Patients and controls had in common twenty-nine CD8+ CDR3 sequences.

CD8+CD57+ cell expansion, shown by flow cytometry, had occurred in the patients selected for sequencing. On this clonotype: Its antigen remains unknown. A junction boundary mismatches the germline segment, possibly from a read error.

The germline CDR1 and CDR2 sequences are SGHVS and FQNEAQ. This CDR3 is built from 14 residues. TCR beta VDJ combinations and CDR3 sequences were profiled from genomic DNA. One entry per CDR3 protein, called by TCRdb with MiXCR from the reads. This table has 200,000 to 300,000 distinct CDR3 sequences, 82% appearing once. The sample taken for sequencing was sorted CD4+, CD8+, or CD8+CD57+ T cells (not recorded which) from PBMCs. This sequence was found in a human donor with aplastic anemia. The chain is built from TRBV7-8 and TRBJ1-2; D gene uncertain. CDR3 region: CASSLEGGPDRQSF. The CDR3 DNA sequence: TGTGCCAGCAGCTTAGAGGGAGGTCCCGATAGGCAGTCTTTC.